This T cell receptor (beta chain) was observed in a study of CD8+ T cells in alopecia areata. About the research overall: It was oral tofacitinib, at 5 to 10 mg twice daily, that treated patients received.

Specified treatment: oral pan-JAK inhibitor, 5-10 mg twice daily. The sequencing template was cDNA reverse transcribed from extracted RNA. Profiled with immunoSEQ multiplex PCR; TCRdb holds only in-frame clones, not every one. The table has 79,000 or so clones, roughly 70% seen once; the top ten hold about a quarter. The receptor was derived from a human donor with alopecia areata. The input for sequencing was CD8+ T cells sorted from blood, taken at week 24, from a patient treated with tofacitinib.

In DNA form, the CDR3 reads TGCGCCAGCAGCCACAAAGACCAGGGTAACTATGGCTACACCTTC. This translates into CASSHKDQGNYGYTF. The V call is TRBV4-1, the J call TRBJ1-2; weak D call: TRBD1 (5 bases). CDR1 is MGHRA and CDR2 is YSYEKL in the germline V gene. CDR3 length: 15 amino acids. V lost 3 bases to trimming and J lost 1 base, with 12 bases between them.